These 23 T cell receptor beta chains were sequenced from one sample in a study of CD8+ T cells in alopecia areata. Indicated treatment: oral pan-JAK inhibitor, 5-10 mg twice daily. cDNA prepared by RNA extraction and subsequent reverse transcription served as the template for sequencing. Clones were sequenced by immunoSEQ multiplex PCR, and TCRdb holds only the in-frame ones, with some missing. The sample shows fewer than 200,000 clones, approximately 62% of them seen only once. The sequencing used CD4+ T cells sorted from blood, collected at week 24, from a patient treated with tofacitinib. The receptors here all came from a human donor with alopecia areata.

This clone came up a few times. This chain uses TRBV19 with TRBJ2-5, with 10 bases that match TRBD1. V was pared by 7 bases and J by 5 bases, with 10 bases of the junction left unmatched. CDR3 length equals 15 residues. The germline gives CDR1 LNHDA, CDR2 SQIVND (reference sequence). As DNA, the CDR3 is TGTGCCAGTAACCCCGGGACAGGGGCTTCGGAGACCCAGTACTTC. Its protein product is CASNPGTGASETQYF.

V gene TRBV29-1 combines with J gene TRBJ2-7; 7 positions agree with TRBD1. V dropped 4 bases and J dropped 4; count of bases not matched to a gene: 7. CDR1 and CDR2 (germline): SQVTM, ANQGSEA. The CDR3 consists of 13 residues. The CDR3 DNA is TGCAGCGTTGGGAGAAGACAGGGTTACGAGCAGTACTTC. Its translation: CSVGRRQGYEQYF.

The chain has TRBV2 and TRBJ2-5; D is possibly TRBD2 (5 bases). Trimming cost V 5 bases and J 4 bases, with 8 bases left between them. Germline CDR1 SNHLY, CDR2 FYNNEI. The length of the CDR3 is 12 residues. CDR3 sequence (DNA): TGTGCCAGCAGTCGGGAAGGAGAGACCCAGTACTTC. It translates to CASSREGETQYF.

This clone turned up a few times. V and J are TRBV15 and TRBJ1-5; D is undetermined. The V and J ends lost 7 bases and 5 bases respectively, with 12 bases between them. Looked up from germline, CDR1 is LNHNV and CDR2 is YYDKDF (reference sequence). This CDR3 has 13 amino acids. In DNA, the CDR3 is TGTGCCACCAAGTCCGGGGAGGATCAGCCCCAGCATTTT. Translated: CATKSGEDQPQHF.

The chain links TRBV7-9 to TRBJ2-7, with D unclear. Trimming took off 0 bases at V and 0 bases at J, with 3 bases between the two ends. This CDR3 has 13 residues. The germline gives CDR1 SEHNR, CDR2 FQNEAQ (reference sequence). The chain's CDR3 is CASSLAGSYEQYF. The DNA for the CDR3 is TGTGCCAGCAGCTTAGCAGGCTCCTACGAGCAGTACTTC.

The V and J genes are TRBV27 and TRBJ2-1; a weak D match, TRBD2 (5 bases). V was cut by 10 bases and J by 6 bases, with 10 bases left in between. The CDR3 is made up of 11 amino acids. Germline-derived CDR1 and CDR2 are MNHEY and SMNVEV (reference sequence). The CDR3 DNA is TGTGCCACCCACCGGGGCAATGAGCAGTTCTTC. Its translation is CATHRGNEQFF.

The chain uses TRBV15 and TRBJ1-5; no clear D gene. V lost 0 bases to trimming and J lost 12 bases, with 15 bases between them. This CDR3 comprises 14 residues. Per the germline V gene, CDR1 is LNHNV and CDR2 is YYDKDF (reference sequence). The CDR3 DNA follows: TGTGCCACCAGCAGAGATAGCAGAGGTTGGCGCCAGCATTTT. Encoded protein: CATSRDSRGWRQHF. The full variable domain, with the rest looked up from reference TRBV15 and TRBJ1-5, is DAMVIQNPRYQVTQFGKPVTLSCSQTLNHNVMYWYQQKSSQAPKLLFHYYDKDFNNEADTPDNFQSRRPNTSFCFLDIRSPGLGDTAMYLCATSRDSRGWRQHFGDGTRLSIL.

The chain couples TRBV9 to TRBJ2-3, with a possible D match to TRBD2 (5 bases). Germline V gene data show CDR1 as SGDLS and CDR2 as YYNGEE. V was clipped by 0 bases and J by 2 bases, with 13 bases between them. The CDR3 is 16 amino acids. The CDR3: CASSVGPGSTTDTQYF. The CDR3 nucleotides read TGTGCCAGCAGCGTAGGACCGGGGAGTACCACAGATACGCAGTATTTT.

This clone was detected only a few times. This chain uses TRBV9 with TRBJ1-2; no definite D call. Germline CDR1 SGDLS, CDR2 YYNGEE. V lost 0 bases and J 4 bases, leaving 10 bases between the germline ends. The CDR3 runs to 14 residues. The CDR3 is CASSVDLKGYGYTF. The DNA of the CDR3 is TGTGCCAGCAGCGTAGACCTCAAGGGCTATGGCTACACCTTC.

The genes are TRBV29-1 and TRBJ2-5; 7 nucleotides line up with TRBD2. The length of the CDR3 is 13 residues. V shed 3 bases, J shed 4 bases, and the junction held 5 bases outside the gene matches. Germline V gene sequence: CDR1 SQVTM, CDR2 ANQGSEA. The CDR3 is CSVEGTTAETQYF. In DNA form, the CDR3 reads TGCAGCGTTGAGGGGACTACAGCAGAGACCCAGTACTTC.

This chain connects TRBV27 to TRBJ2-1; TRBD2 agrees at 10 bases. Unmatched junction bases numbered 8, after V lost 5 bases and J lost 4 bases. The CDR3 consists of 16 residues. CDR1 and CDR2 (germline): MNHEY, SMNVEV (reference sequence). In DNA form, the CDR3 reads TGTGCCAGCAGTCCGAGACTAGCGGGCGCATACAATGAGCAGTTCTTC. Amino acid sequence: CASSPRLAGAYNEQFF.

V and J are TRBV29-1 and TRBJ1-1, with D maybe TRBD1 (6 bases). Per germline, CDR1 SQVTM and CDR2 ANQGSEA. This CDR3 contains 13 residues. Trimming took off 3 bases at V and 5 bases at J, with 13 bases between the two ends. The CDR3 spells CSVDIQGGTEAFF. CDR3 nucleotide sequence: TGCAGCGTTGATATACAGGGAGGGACTGAAGCTTTCTTT.

The chain joins TRBV7-2 to TRBJ1-2, with unresolved D. V lost 5 bases and J 3 bases, leaving 7 bases between the germline ends. CDR1 and CDR2 from the germline V gene are SGHTA and FQGNSA. The CDR3 totals 12 residues. The CDR3 loop reads CASSLTDYGYTF. The CDR3 nucleotides are TGTGCCAGCAGCCTCACCGACTATGGCTACACCTTC.

This chain links TRBV5-1 with TRBJ1-5, with D possibly being TRBD1 (5 bases). Trimming left V 4 bases short and J 8 bases short, with 13 bases between. This CDR3 has 13 amino acids. The V gene's germline CDR1 is SGHRS and CDR2 YFSETQ. The DNA for the CDR3 is TGCGCCAGCAGCAGTGGGGGGGGAGAGCCCCAGCATTTT. Translated, it gives CASSSGGGEPQHF.

The chain has TRBV29-1 and TRBJ1-1; D might be TRBD1 (5 bases). The CDR3 has 12 amino acids. V was cut by 6 bases and J by 7 bases, with 15 bases left in between. The V gene's germline CDR1 is SQVTM and CDR2 ANQGSEA. The CDR3 DNA sequence: TGCAGCGTCTCCACCAACGGGGGTGAAGCTTTCTTT. Translated, it gives CSVSTNGGEAFF.

This chain joins TRBV5-1 and TRBJ2-2; D ambiguous. Germline V gene sequence: CDR1 SGHRS, CDR2 YFSETQ. The CDR3 is 15 amino acids. Trimming pared 5 bases from V and 0 bases from J, leaving 11 bases between. CDR3 in DNA: TGCGCCAGCAGTCCCATAGGGACGAACACCGGGGAGCTGTTTTTT. Amino acid sequence: CASSPIGTNTGELFF.

With regard to this clone: The identical CDR3 is also encoded by other nucleotide sequences in the sample. This rearrangement joins TRBV29-1 to TRBJ1-5; D unresolved. V lost 5 bases and J lost 0, with 8 bases in between. Per germline, CDR1 SQVTM and CDR2 ANQGSEA. CDR3 size: 13 residues. The CDR3: CSVLENSNQPQHF. The DNA for the CDR3 is TGCAGCGTTTTGGAGAATAGCAATCAGCCCCAGCATTTT.

The CDR3 loop is CASSEGYGYTF. CDR3 in DNA: TGTGCCAGCAGTGAGGGCTATGGCTACACCTTC. V usage is TRBV6-6 and J usage is TRBJ1-2, with no clear D. Germline CDR1 reads MNHNY; CDR2 reads SVGAGI (reference sequence). CDR3 length: 11 amino acids. The V gene lost 5 bases and the J gene lost 4 bases, with 5 bases spanning the gap.

The V and J genes are TRBV19 and TRBJ1-2; no clear D gene. Trimming took 3 bases from V and 6 from J, leaving 11 bases between them. CDR1 LNHDA and CDR2 SQIVND come from the germline V gene (reference sequence). The CDR3 is 13 residues long. CDR3 region: CASSIPASNGYTF. The CDR3 coding sequence is TGTGCCAGTAGTATCCCGGCTTCTAATGGCTACACCTTC.

The rearrangement uses TRBV27 and TRBJ2-6; the D is unclear. The CDR3 loop spans 16 amino acids. Trimming took off 3 bases at V and 4 bases at J, with 13 bases between the two ends. CDR1 is MNHEY, CDR2 SMNVEV, per germline (reference sequence). The CDR3 region is CASSFQAAAGANVLTF. For the CDR3, the DNA is TGTGCCAGCAGTTTTCAGGCAGCTGCCGGGGCCAACGTCCTGACTTTC.

This clone was recorded a few times. The chain joins TRBV4-1 to TRBJ2-3; 12 bases align to TRBD1. This CDR3 region has 16 residues. With V trimmed by 3 bases and J by 11 bases, 12 bases remained unmatched. Per germline, CDR1 MGHRA and CDR2 YSYEKL. CDR3 bases: TGCGCCAGCAGCCAGGGGACAGGGGGCGCGTCTCATAAGCAGTATTTT. Its translation is CASSQGTGGASHKQYF.

V is TRBV25-1 and J is TRBJ2-5, with TRBD2 matching over 10 bases. The CDR3 is made up of 17 amino acids. The V gene end was trimmed by 1 base and the J gene end by 5 bases; junction bases not matched to a gene: 10. Germline CDR1 is MGHDK and CDR2 is SYGVNS. The CDR3 protein is CASSEWGTSGGAETQYF. The CDR3 DNA reads TGTGCCAGCAGTGAATGGGGAACGAGCGGGGGGGCGGAGACCCAGTACTTC.

This chain connects TRBV7-8 to TRBJ2-3, with 7 bases matching TRBD1. The junction had 7 bases not matched to a gene; V was cut back by 1 base and J by 3 bases. The CDR3 runs to 16 residues. The germline gives CDR1 SGHVS, CDR2 FQNEAQ. The CDR3 nucleotides are TGTGCCAGCAGCTTAGTATGGGACAGTCCAACAGATACGCAGTATTTT. It specifies CASSLVWDSPTDTQYF.